This passage covers 8 T cell receptor beta chains from one sample sequenced in a study of cytomegalovirus exposure and HLA in healthy donors. The primer mix had 60 Vbeta and 13 Jbeta primers. Clones were read by immunoSEQ multiplex PCR, and TCRdb kept only the in-frame ones, dropping some. The sample holds 150,000 to 200,000 clones, 82% seen once. Material for sequencing was PBMCs. The source is a man aged 40-55 years in good health and CMV-seronegative.

This chain links TRBV30 with TRBJ1-1; 7 nucleotides line up with TRBD1. There are 18 residues in the CDR3. CDR1 is GTSNPN, CDR2 SVGIG, per germline (reference sequence). With V trimmed by 8 bases and J by 1 base, 22 bases remained unmatched. CDR3 sequence: CAGQIDRDRLYSNTEAFF. Here the CDR3 DNA reads TGTGCCGGACAGATTGACAGGGACCGGTTATACTCGAACACTGAAGCTTTCTTT.

The chain employs TRBV6-6 and TRBJ2-5, with D possibly matching TRBD1 (6 bases). This CDR3 contains 15 residues. V lost 5 bases and J lost 4, with 17 bases in between. Germline CDR1 MNHNY, CDR2 SVGAGI (reference sequence). CDR3 protein: CASSNQGIQAETQYF. The DNA for the CDR3 is TGTGCCAGCAGTAACCAGGGGATACAGGCAGAGACCCAGTACTTC.

This sequence joins TRBV5-4 and TRBJ1-1; a possible D gene is TRBD1 (6 bases). Germline CDR1 reads SGHNT; CDR2 reads YYREEE (reference sequence). Deletions cut 0 bases from V and 4 bases from J, with 13 bases between. This CDR3 is 15 amino acids long. CDR3 DNA: TGTGCCAGCAGCTTGGCCGCAGGGGTAGGCACTGAAGCTTTCTTT. Residues: CASSLAAGVGTEAFF. The complete variable domain, with remaining parts taken from reference TRBV5-4 and TRBJ1-1, reads ETGVTQSPTHLIKTRGQQVTLRCSSQSGHNTVSWYQQALGQGPQFIFQYYREEENGRGNFPPRFSGLQFPNYSSELNVNALELDDSALYLCASSLAAGVGTEAFFGQGTRLTVV.

This clone was found once. J is TRBJ1-3 and V is TRBV30, with D unresolved. The CDR3 has 16 amino acids. In germline, CDR1 is GTSNPN, CDR2 SVGIG (reference sequence). V gave up 4 bases and J gave up 4 bases, with 20 bases separating them. The CDR3 spells CAWIGGNVGRGNTIYF. The CDR3 nucleotides read TGTGCCTGGATCGGAGGGAACGTAGGTCGAGGAAACACCATATATTTT.

The CDR3 spells CASSAVQGAGTGELFF. DNA of the CDR3: TGTGCCAGCAGCGCTGTACAGGGGGCGGGCACCGGGGAGCTGTTTTTT. The genes are TRBV7-6 and TRBJ2-2, with 9 bases fitting TRBD1. The germline CDR1 and CDR2 sequences are SGHVS and FNYEAQ. The CDR3 length is 16 residues. V was pared by 5 bases and J by 4 bases, with 8 bases of the junction left unmatched.

The rearrangement links TRBV20-1 to TRBJ1-2; D is unresolved. The V end lost 6 bases, the J end lost 5 bases, and 10 bases lay between the germline ends. CDR1 and CDR2 from the germline V gene are DFQATT and SNEGSKA (reference sequence). CDR3 length equals 11 residues. In DNA form, the CDR3 reads TGCAGTGCCACCTATTTGTATGGCTACACCTTC. This codes for CSATYLYGYTF.

The chain combines TRBV10-3 with TRBJ2-7; maybe TRBD1 (5 bases). The CDR3 sequence is 14 residues long. Trimming pared 3 bases from V and 6 bases from J, leaving 15 bases between. Germline assignment: CDR1 ENHRY and CDR2 SYGVKD. This CDR3 is CAISDAGLKGEQYF. CDR3 nucleotide sequence: TGTGCCATCAGTGACGCAGGGTTGAAGGGCGAGCAGTACTTC.

The gene calls are TRBV15 and TRBJ1-1, with a possible D match to TRBD1 (6 bases). Germline loops: CDR1 LNHNV, CDR2 YYDKDF (reference sequence). The CDR3 consists of 14 residues. The ends were cut back, 1 base at V and 5 bases at J, with 11 bases in the middle. CDR3 amino acids: CATSRGQGWTEAFF. Here the CDR3 DNA reads TGTGCCACCAGCAGAGGCCAGGGGTGGACTGAAGCTTTCTTT.